The 22 T cell receptor beta chains given below trace back to one sample, sequenced in a study of blood T cell repertoires in COVID-19. Clones were read by immunoSEQ multiplex PCR, and TCRdb kept only the in-frame ones, dropping some. The sample includes hundreds of thousands of clones, around nine tenths of them seen just once. The specimen was peripheral blood. These receptors all stem from a woman between 25 and 40 years old with COVID-19, enrolled during active disease.

The gene calls are TRBV19 and TRBJ2-7; 7 nucleotides line up with TRBD1. The junction had 6 bases not matched to a gene; V was cut back by 5 bases and J by 5 bases. Germline V gives CDR1 LNHDA, CDR2 SQIVND (reference sequence). The length of the CDR3 is 13 residues. The CDR3 protein is CASSAWDSNEQYF. The CDR3 DNA follows: TGTGCCAGTAGTGCTTGGGACAGCAACGAGCAGTACTTC.

In its sample, this clone was seen a few times. The V and J genes are TRBV29-1 and TRBJ1-2; maybe TRBD1 (5 bases). Looked up from germline, CDR1 is SQVTM and CDR2 is ANQGSEA. With 6 bases removed from V and 1 base from J, the gap between germline ends came to 9 bases. The CDR3 contains 12 residues. The CDR3 DNA sequence: TGCAGCGTGACGCAGGGTAACTATGGCTACACCTTC. Encoded protein: CSVTQGNYGYTF.

This clone was observed a single time. The chain combines TRBV21-1 with TRBJ1-4; the table's D call, TRBD1, was not checked against the DNA. TRBV21-1 is assigned pseudogene status. CDR3 length: 15 amino acids. This chain's CDR3 is CASSNKQGEDEKLFF. The CDR3 region has the DNA TGTGCCAGCAGCAATAAACAGGGGGAGGATGAAAAACTGTTTTTT.

The rearrangement links TRBV5-8 to TRBJ2-6, with D perhaps matching TRBD2 (5 bases). Germline lookup yields CDR1 SGHTS and CDR2 YDEGEE. Trimming removed 4 bases at V and 0 bases at J, with 8 bases between. This CDR3 comprises 15 residues. The CDR3 here is CASSLDYSGANVLTF. CDR3 DNA: TGTGCCAGCAGCCTCGACTACTCTGGGGCCAACGTCCTGACTTTC.

The chain couples TRBV2 to TRBJ2-5, with D possibly TRBD1 on 6 matching bases. The germline V gene has CDR1 SNHLY and CDR2 FYNNEI. Trimming removed 10 bases at V and 5 bases at J, with 20 bases between. The CDR3 covers 14 residues. In DNA, the CDR3 is TGTGCCACTAACAGGGACCCAGGCCCGGAGACCCAGTACTTC. Amino acids: CATNRDPGPETQYF.

The chain employs TRBV11-3 and TRBJ2-7, with D possibly TRBD1 on 5 matching bases. Germline CDR1 reads SGHNT; CDR2 reads YENEEA. With 1 base removed from V and 0 bases from J, the gap between germline ends came to 10 bases. The CDR3 sequence is 15 residues long. The CDR3, as DNA: TGTGCCAGCAGCTTAGGACAGAGCGTCTCCTACGAGCAGTACTTC. The encoded protein is CASSLGQSVSYEQYF.

The rearrangement uses TRBV6-5 and TRBJ1-2; the match to TRBD1 covers 9 bases. Germline trimming cut 2 bases from V and 8 bases from J; bases unmatched to any gene: 3. The CDR3 spans 13 residues. Germline V CDR1 and CDR2: MNHEY, SVGAGI. The CDR3 region is CASSYVTGGGYTF. CDR3 DNA: TGTGCCAGCAGTTACGTGACAGGGGGAGGCTACACCTTC.

Here the CDR3 DNA reads TGTGCCAGCAGCTCCCGAGTATCCTCCTTCCTTTACCAAGAGACCCAGTACTTC. It codes for CASSSRVSSFLYQETQYF. V gene TRBV11-2 combines with J gene TRBJ2-5; D not certain. With 4 bases removed from V and 0 bases from J, the gap between germline ends came to 21 bases. Germline loops: CDR1 SGHAT, CDR2 FQNNGV. The CDR3 extends over 18 amino acids.

The chain is built from TRBV30 and TRBJ2-5, with 8 bases identical to TRBD2. V lost 3 bases and J lost 2; bases outside the gene matches: 11. CDR3 length: 16 amino acids. Per germline, CDR1 GTSNPN and CDR2 SVGIG (reference sequence). Here the CDR3 DNA reads TGTGCCTGGAGACGCGGGGGGCCATACCCTCAAGAGACCCAGTACTTC. It encodes CAWRRGGPYPQETQYF.

The chain has TRBV7-2 and TRBJ2-7, with D maybe TRBD2 (6 bases). CDR3 size: 13 residues. The germline CDR1 and CDR2 sequences are SGHTA and FQGNSA. Deletions cut 5 bases from V and 9 bases from J, with 17 bases between. CDR3 bases: TGTGCCAGCAGCACCGGCCGACTAGTACGGCAGTACTTC. Protein product: CASSTGRLVRQYF.

The rearrangement uses TRBV10-1 and TRBJ1-2; D perhaps matches TRBD1 (6 bases). Germline V lookup: CDR1 WNHNN, CDR2 SYGVQD (reference sequence). The V end was cut by 4 bases, the J end by 2 bases, with 8 bases between. CDR3 length: 13 amino acids. CDR3 sequence reads: CASSAGTNYGYTF. CDR3 DNA sequence: TGCGCCAGCAGTGCCGGGACAAACTATGGCTACACCTTC.

Only a few counts were recorded for this clone. The V gene is TRBV5-8, the J gene TRBJ1-5, with D maybe TRBD1 (5 bases). This CDR3 has 14 residues. V gave up 3 bases and J gave up 1 base, with 8 bases separating them. Per the germline V gene, CDR1 is SGHTS and CDR2 is YDEGEE. This CDR3 is CASSSDSSNQPQHF. The CDR3 DNA reads TGTGCCAGCAGCTCCGACAGCAGCAATCAGCCCCAGCATTTT.

The CDR3 here is CASNPSGGADTQYF. In nucleotides, the CDR3 is TGTGCCAGCAACCCTAGCGGGGGGGCAGATACGCAGTATTTT. The V gene is TRBV6-6, the J gene TRBJ2-3; 12 bases map to TRBD2. The CDR3 is 14 amino acids. Germline-derived CDR1 and CDR2 are MNHNY and SVGAGI (reference sequence). Trimming removed 7 bases from V and 4 bases from J; junction bases left unmatched: 3.

J is TRBJ2-1 and V is TRBV13, with TRBD2 identical over 7 bases. Looked up from germline, CDR1 is PRHDT and CDR2 is FYEKMQ (reference sequence). The CDR3 contains 13 residues. V shed 5 bases, J shed 10 bases, and the junction held 8 bases outside the gene matches. The CDR3 DNA sequence: TGTGCCAGCAGCCCAGAGAGCGGGGCCGAGCAGTTCTTC. Translating it yields CASSPESGAEQFF.

This chain uses TRBV6-5 with TRBJ1-5; D remains unclear. V was pared by 2 bases and J by 0 bases, with 8 bases between. Germline lookup yields CDR1 MNHEY and CDR2 SVGAGI. The CDR3 has 15 residues. The DNA of the CDR3 is TGTGCCAGCAGTTACCCCAACACTAGCAATCAGCCCCAGCATTTT. Protein product: CASSYPNTSNQPQHF.

V and J are TRBV11-2 and TRBJ2-2; D is possibly TRBD2 (6 bases). This CDR3 is 14 amino acids long. With 2 bases removed from V and 4 bases from J, the gap between germline ends came to 8 bases. Germline lookup yields CDR1 SGHAT and CDR2 FQNNGV. The CDR3 sequence: CASSLTRGTGELFF. CDR3 in DNA: TGTGCCAGCAGCTTAACGCGGGGCACCGGGGAGCTGTTTTTT.

The chain combines TRBV5-8 with TRBJ2-5; 8 bases match TRBD2. J was trimmed by 8 bases and V by 0 bases; bases with no gene match: 6. The CDR3 runs 14 residues. Germline CDR1 reads SGHTS; CDR2 reads YDEGEE. CDR3 nucleotides: TGTGCCAGCAGCTTGGTGCGGGGGGCCTCTACCCAGTACTTC. It encodes CASSLVRGASTQYF.

This chain uses TRBV18 with TRBJ1-6; TRBD1 aligns across 7 bases. The CDR3 length is 14 residues. The ends lost 5 bases at V and 7 bases at J; junction bases unmatched: 5. Germline CDR1 is KGHSH and CDR2 is LQKENI. In DNA, the CDR3 is TGTGCCAGCTCAAGGACAGGAGGAAATTCACCCCTCCACTTT. It is translated as CASSRTGGNSPLHF.

The chain is built from TRBV19 and TRBJ1-2, with TRBD1 as a possible D gene (5 bases). V lost 5 bases to trimming and J lost 5 bases, with 15 bases between them. CDR3 length: 14 residues. The germline gives CDR1 LNHDA, CDR2 SQIVND (reference sequence). CDR3 bases: TGTGCCAGTAGTGCTCCATGGACACCTTATGGCTACACCTTC. It specifies CASSAPWTPYGYTF.

The V and J genes are TRBV7-2 and TRBJ1-1; D not certain. The CDR3 spans 14 residues. V was cut by 2 bases and J by 8 bases, with 15 bases left in between. Germline assignment: CDR1 SGHTA and CDR2 FQGNSA. CDR3 nucleotides: TGTGCCAGCAGCTTAAGACTTTCGAACCCCGAAGCTTTCTTT. Amino acid sequence: CASSLRLSNPEAFF.

This chain links TRBV5-1 with TRBJ1-2, with 9 bases lining up with TRBD1. The CDR3 is 17 residues long. Germline-derived CDR1 and CDR2 are SGHRS and YFSETQ. Germline trimming cut 4 bases from V and 0 bases from J; bases unmatched to any gene: 10. CDR3 amino acids: CASSPGQGGPSNYGYTF. The CDR3 bases are TGCGCCAGCAGCCCGGGACAGGGAGGGCCCTCTAACTATGGCTACACCTTC.

V usage is TRBV5-1 and J usage is TRBJ1-1; 8 bases align to TRBD1. The germline V gene has CDR1 SGHRS and CDR2 YFSETQ. The CDR3 runs 18 residues. V lost 1 base, J lost 0 bases, and 11 bases stayed unmatched. The CDR3 spells CASSLLGPGQGMNTEAFF. As DNA, the CDR3 is TGCGCCAGCAGCTTGTTAGGGCCAGGACAGGGCATGAACACTGAAGCTTTCTTT.